What follows is one T cell receptor (beta chain) and its context. The repertoire was sequenced with immunoSEQ multiplex PCR; TCRdb's copy has only in-frame clones and lacks some. The sample shows more than 2 million clones, around 95% of them seen only once. This sample was taken from a study of shared clonotypes between healthy human individuals. The CDR3 runs to 11 residues. Germline assignment: CDR1 DFQATT and CDR2 SNEGSKA (reference sequence). Trimming took 5 bases from V and 4 from J, leaving 5 bases between them. This clonotype was obtained from a man between 18 and 29 years old in good health. J is TRBJ2-2 and V is TRBV20-1; D is undetermined. Source material: naive CD4+ T cells sorted from blood. The subset: CD45RA+ positively selected. The CDR3 sequence: CSAPATGELFF. DNA of the CDR3: TGCAGTGCTCCCGCCACCGGGGAGCTGTTTTTT.